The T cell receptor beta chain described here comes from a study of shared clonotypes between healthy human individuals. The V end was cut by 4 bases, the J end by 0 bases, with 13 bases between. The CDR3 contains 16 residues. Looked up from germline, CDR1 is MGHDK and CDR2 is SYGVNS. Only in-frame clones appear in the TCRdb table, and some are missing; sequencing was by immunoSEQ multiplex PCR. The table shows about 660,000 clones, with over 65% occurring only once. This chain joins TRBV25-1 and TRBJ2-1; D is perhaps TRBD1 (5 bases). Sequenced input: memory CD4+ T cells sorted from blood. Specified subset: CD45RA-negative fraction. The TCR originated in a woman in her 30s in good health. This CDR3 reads CASSGSGHGSYNEQFF. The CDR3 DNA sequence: TGTGCCAGCAGTGGCTCCGGACATGGCTCCTACAATGAGCAGTTCTTC.